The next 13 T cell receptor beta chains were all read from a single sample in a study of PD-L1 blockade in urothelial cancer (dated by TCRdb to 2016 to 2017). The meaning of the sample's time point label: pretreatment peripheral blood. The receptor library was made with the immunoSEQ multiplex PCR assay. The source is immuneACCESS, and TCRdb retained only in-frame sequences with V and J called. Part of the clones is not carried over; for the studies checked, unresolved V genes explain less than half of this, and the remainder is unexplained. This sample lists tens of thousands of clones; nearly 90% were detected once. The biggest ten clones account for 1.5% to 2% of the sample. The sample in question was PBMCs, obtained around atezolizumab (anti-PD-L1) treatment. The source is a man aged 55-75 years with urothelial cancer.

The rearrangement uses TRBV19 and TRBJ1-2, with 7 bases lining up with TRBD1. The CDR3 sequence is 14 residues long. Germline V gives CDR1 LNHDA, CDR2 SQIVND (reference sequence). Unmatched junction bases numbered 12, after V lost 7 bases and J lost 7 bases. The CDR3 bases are TGTGCCAGTAATGCAGGGGGTCCTTATCTTGGCTACACCTTC. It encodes CASNAGGPYLGYTF.

In DNA form, the CDR3 reads TGTGCCTGGAGCGTTTATACAGGGGGCGACGAGCAGTACTTC. Translated: CAWSVYTGGDEQYF. This chain uses TRBV30 with TRBJ2-7; 9 nucleotides match TRBD1. The germline CDR1 and CDR2 sequences are GTSNPN and SVGIG (reference sequence). CDR3 length: 14 amino acids. V lost 3 bases and J lost 5; bases outside the gene matches: 8.

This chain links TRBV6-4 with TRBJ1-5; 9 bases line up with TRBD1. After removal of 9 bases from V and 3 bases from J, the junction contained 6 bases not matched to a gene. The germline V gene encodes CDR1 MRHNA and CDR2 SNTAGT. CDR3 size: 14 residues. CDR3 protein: CARRRDRANQPQHF. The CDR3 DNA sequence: TGTGCCAGAAGAAGGGACAGGGCCAATCAGCCCCAGCATTTT.

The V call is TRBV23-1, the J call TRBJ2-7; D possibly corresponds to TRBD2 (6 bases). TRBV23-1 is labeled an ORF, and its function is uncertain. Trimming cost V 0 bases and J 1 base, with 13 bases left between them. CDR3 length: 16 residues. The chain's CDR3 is CASSQSGRLGSYEQYF. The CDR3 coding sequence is TGCGCCAGCAGTCAATCGGGGAGACTAGGGTCCTACGAGCAGTACTTC.

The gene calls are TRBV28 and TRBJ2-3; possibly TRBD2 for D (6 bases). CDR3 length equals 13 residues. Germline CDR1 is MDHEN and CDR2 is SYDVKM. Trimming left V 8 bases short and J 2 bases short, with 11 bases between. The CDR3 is CASGRPPTDTQYF. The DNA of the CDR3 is TGTGCCAGCGGGAGGCCTCCCACAGATACGCAGTATTTT. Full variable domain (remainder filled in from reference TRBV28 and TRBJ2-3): DVKVTQSSRYLVKRTGEKVFLECVQDMDHENMFWYRQDPGLGLRLIYFSYDVKMKEKGDIPEGYSVSREKKERFSLILESASTNQTSMYLCASGRPPTDTQYFGPGTRLTVL.

CDR3 nucleotide sequence: TGCGCCAGCAGCTTGCTAGCCAGCGGCTACAATGAGCAGTTCTTC. This translates into CASSLLASGYNEQFF. The chain is built from TRBV5-1 and TRBJ2-1; D might be TRBD2 (5 bases). Germline-derived CDR1 and CDR2 are SGHRS and YFSETQ. The germline V and J ends were trimmed by 1 base and 3 bases, with 11 bases remaining between them. This CDR3 is 15 amino acids long.

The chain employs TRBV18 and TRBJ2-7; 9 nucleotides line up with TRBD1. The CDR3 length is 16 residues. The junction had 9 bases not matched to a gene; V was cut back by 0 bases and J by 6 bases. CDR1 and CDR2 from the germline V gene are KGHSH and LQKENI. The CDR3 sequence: CASSPPFGTGYVEQYF. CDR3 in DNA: TGTGCCAGCTCACCACCGTTTGGGACAGGGTACGTCGAGCAGTACTTC.

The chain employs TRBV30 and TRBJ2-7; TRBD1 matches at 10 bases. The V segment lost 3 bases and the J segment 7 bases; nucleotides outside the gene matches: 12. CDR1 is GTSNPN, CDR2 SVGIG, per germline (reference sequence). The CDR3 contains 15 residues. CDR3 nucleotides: TGTGCCTGGAGATTTCCCGGGACAGGGGCGTTTGAGCAGTACTTC. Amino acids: CAWRFPGTGAFEQYF.

CDR3 DNA: TGCGCCAGCAGCGGTCAGGGCCAGGGAACTGAAGCTTTCTTT. It translates to CASSGQGQGTEAFF. The V gene is TRBV5-1, the J gene TRBJ1-1; D is perhaps TRBD1 (5 bases). Trimming shortened V by 4 bases and J by 5 bases, and 15 bases separated the two germline ends. CDR3 size: 14 residues. CDR1 and CDR2 (germline): SGHRS, YFSETQ.

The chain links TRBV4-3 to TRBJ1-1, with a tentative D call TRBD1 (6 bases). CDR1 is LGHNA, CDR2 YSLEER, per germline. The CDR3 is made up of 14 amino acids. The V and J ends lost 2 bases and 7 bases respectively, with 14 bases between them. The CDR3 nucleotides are TGCGCCAGCAGCCAACCCGGGGGGCACATTGAAGCTTTCTTT. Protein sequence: CASSQPGGHIEAFF.

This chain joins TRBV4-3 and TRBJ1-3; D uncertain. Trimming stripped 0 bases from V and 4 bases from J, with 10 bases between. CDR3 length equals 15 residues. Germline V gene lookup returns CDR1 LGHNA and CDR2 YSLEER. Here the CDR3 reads CASSQDRTRGNTIYF. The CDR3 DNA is TGCGCCAGCAGCCAAGACCGGACTCGGGGAAACACCATATATTTT.

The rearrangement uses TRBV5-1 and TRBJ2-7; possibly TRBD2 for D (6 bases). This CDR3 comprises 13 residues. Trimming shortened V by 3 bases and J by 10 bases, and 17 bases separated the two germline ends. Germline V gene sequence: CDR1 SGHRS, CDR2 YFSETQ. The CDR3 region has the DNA TGCGCCAGCAGCTCCACCGGGAGCGACAAACAGTACTTC. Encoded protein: CASSSTGSDKQYF.

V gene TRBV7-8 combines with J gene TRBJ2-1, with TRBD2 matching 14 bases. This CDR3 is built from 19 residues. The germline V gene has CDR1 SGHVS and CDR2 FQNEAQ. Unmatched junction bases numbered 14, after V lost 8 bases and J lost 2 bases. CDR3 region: CASLGLAGERRLTYNEQFF. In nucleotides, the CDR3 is TGTGCCAGCCTGGGACTAGCGGGAGAGCGCCGGCTAACCTACAATGAGCAGTTCTTC.